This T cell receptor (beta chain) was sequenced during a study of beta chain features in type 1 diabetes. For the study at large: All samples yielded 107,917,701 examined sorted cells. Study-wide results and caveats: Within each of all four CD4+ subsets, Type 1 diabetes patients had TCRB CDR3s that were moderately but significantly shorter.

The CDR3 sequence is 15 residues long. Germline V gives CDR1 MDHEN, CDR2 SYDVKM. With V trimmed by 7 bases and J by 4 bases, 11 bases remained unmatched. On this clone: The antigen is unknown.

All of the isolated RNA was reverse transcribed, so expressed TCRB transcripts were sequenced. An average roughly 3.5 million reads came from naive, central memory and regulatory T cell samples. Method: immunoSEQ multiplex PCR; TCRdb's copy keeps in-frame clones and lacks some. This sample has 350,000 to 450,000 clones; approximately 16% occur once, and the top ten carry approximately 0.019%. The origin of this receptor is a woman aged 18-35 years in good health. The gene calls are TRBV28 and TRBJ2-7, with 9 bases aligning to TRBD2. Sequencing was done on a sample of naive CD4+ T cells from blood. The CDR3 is CASISGGRAGYEQYF. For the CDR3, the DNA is TGTGCCAGCATAAGTGGCGGGAGGGCGGGATACGAGCAGTACTTC.